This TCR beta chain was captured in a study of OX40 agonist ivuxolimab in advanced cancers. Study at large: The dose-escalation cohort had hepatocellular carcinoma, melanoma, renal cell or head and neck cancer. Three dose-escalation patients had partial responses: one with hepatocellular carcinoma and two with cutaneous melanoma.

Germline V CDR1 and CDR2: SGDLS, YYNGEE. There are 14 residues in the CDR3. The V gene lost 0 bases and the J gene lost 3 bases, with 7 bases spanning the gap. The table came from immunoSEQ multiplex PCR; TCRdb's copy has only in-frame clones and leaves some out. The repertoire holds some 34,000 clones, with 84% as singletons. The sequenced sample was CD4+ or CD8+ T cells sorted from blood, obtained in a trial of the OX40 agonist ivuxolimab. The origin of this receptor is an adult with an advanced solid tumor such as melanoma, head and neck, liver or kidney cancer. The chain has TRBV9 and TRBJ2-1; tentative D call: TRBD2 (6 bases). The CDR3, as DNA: TGTGCCAGCAGCGTAGTCGGGAGCTACAATGAGCAGTTCTTC. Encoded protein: CASSVVGSYNEQFF.